The T cell receptor beta chain described here comes from a study of shared clonotypes between healthy human individuals. Study-wide results and caveats: Larger richness was generally estimated for naive than memory subsets. In a handful of donors, about 5% of naive CD4 clonotypes appeared in common.

Several immunoSEQ 96-well plates shared each subset's DNA, each plate a replicate. Clones were sequenced by immunoSEQ multiplex PCR, and TCRdb holds only the in-frame ones, with some missing. The table shows millions of clones, with approximately 90% occurring only once. Trimming cost V 6 bases and J 5 bases, with 14 bases left between them. The CDR3 contains 14 residues. From germline, CDR1 is SNHLY and CDR2 FYNNEI. Note on this clone: Antigen: not known.

The rearrangement joins TRBV2 to TRBJ2-1; perhaps TRBD2 as D (6 bases). The sample taken for sequencing was naive CD4+ T cells sorted from blood. Regarding subset: CD45RA+ positively selected. The sequence was obtained from a man aged 18 to 29 in good health. The DNA of the CDR3 is TGTGCCAGCAGAAGGCGGGACCGAGACAATGAGCAGTTCTTC. Translated, it gives CASRRRDRDNEQFF.